A selection of T cell receptor beta chains follows, all from one sample in a study of cytotoxic CD8 clonotypes in ibrutinib-treated CLL. Clones were read by immunoSEQ multiplex PCR, and TCRdb kept only the in-frame ones, dropping some. The table includes 190,000 or so clones, 72% detected once. The sample here was PBMCs, taken after 24 months of ibrutinib treatment. These receptors originate from a human donor with chronic lymphocytic leukemia. Each CDR3 is given with its conserved first and last residue. The order of the fields is CDR3 length, J gene, clone size, V gene, D gene, CDR3 protein, CDR3 DNA. A D gene is named only where the DNA matches it firmly. The size entry is marked missing in some rows and otherwise reads once, few, many or a size class.

>15|TRBJ1-1|-|TRBV28|-
CASRVYSGGNTEAFF
TGTGCCAGCAGAGTTTACAGTGGTGGGAACACTGAAGCTTTCTTT
>13|TRBJ2-7|-|TRBV19|-
CASRERGAEKQYF
TGTGCCAGTAGGGAGAGAGGCGCCGAAAAGCAGTACTTC
>15|TRBJ1-2|-|TRBV9|TRBD1
CASSVLGGVSNGYTF
TGTGCCAGCAGCGTTCTAGGGGGCGTTTCGAATGGCTACACCTTC
>16|TRBJ2-1|-|TRBV5-1|TRBD2
CASSLVAGGNYNEQFF
TGCGCCAGCAGCTTGGTAGCGGGAGGTAACTACAATGAGCAGTTCTTC
>16|TRBJ1-4|-|TRBV5-4|-
CASSLGRPGRSEKLFF
TGTGCCAGCAGCCTAGGTAGACCGGGACGGTCTGAAAAACTGTTTTTT
>16|TRBJ2-3|-|TRBV5-1|TRBD2
CASSISTSGPTDTQYF
TGCGCCAGCAGCATTTCGACTAGCGGACCCACAGATACGCAGTATTTT
>15|TRBJ1-5|-|TRBV4-2|-
CASSQVFGAGQPQHF
TGTGCCAGCAGCCAAGTATTCGGGGCGGGACAGCCCCAGCATTTT
>12|TRBJ2-1|once|TRBV13|TRBD2
CASSLGRTRCFF
TGTGCCAGCAGCTTAGGGCGGACTAGGTGTTTCTTC
>17|TRBJ1-6|-|TRBV28|TRBD1
CASSYPDREFYNSPLHF
TGTGCCAGCAGTTACCCGGACAGGGAGTTCTATAATTCACCCCTCCACTTT
>15|TRBJ2-4|-|TRBV18|-
CASSTSGNAKNIQYF
TGTGCCAGCTCAACGTCCGGGAATGCCAAAAACATTCAGTACTTC
>15|TRBJ1-1|-|TRBV6-5|-
CASSFSPRDNGEAFF
TGTGCCAGCAGTTTCTCCCCCAGGGATAACGGTGAAGCTTTCTTT
>15|TRBJ2-7|-|TRBV2|-
CASHPTRIKPFEQYF
TGTGCCAGCCACCCGACGAGAATAAAACCTTTTGAGCAGTACTTC
>17|TRBJ2-7|once|TRBV5-1|TRBD2
CASSRRLGGSNAYEQYF
TGCGCCAGCAGCCGAAGATTGGGCGGGAGTAACGCCTACGAGCAGTACTTC
>15|TRBJ1-4|-|TRBV5-8|TRBD1
CASSSTGTGNEKLFF
TGTGCCAGCAGCTCTACCGGGACAGGGAATGAAAAACTGTTTTTT
>19|TRBJ2-1|-|TRBV7-3|TRBD2
CASSFQSTSGKSSYNEQFF
TGTGCCAGCAGCTTCCAATCCACTAGCGGGAAGAGCTCCTACAATGAGCAGTTCTTC
>12|TRBJ1-2|-|TRBV19|-
CASRKGIDGYTF
TGTGCCAGTAGAAAGGGGATCGATGGCTACACCTTC
>17|TRBJ2-7|-|TRBV27|TRBD2
CASSLSPLIAGTYEQYF
TGTGCCAGCAGTTTATCCCCCCTGATAGCGGGTACCTACGAGCAGTACTTC
>19|TRBJ2-6|-|TRBV4-1|TRBD1
CASSQGPGQGISGANVLTF
TGCGCCAGCAGCCAGGGACCGGGACAGGGAATCTCTGGGGCCAACGTCCTGACTTTC
>18|TRBJ1-6|-|TRBV5-4|TRBD1
CASSLGTAGGSYNSPLHF
TGTGCCAGCAGCTTAGGGACAGCGGGCGGTTCCTATAATTCACCCCTCCACTTT
>13|TRBJ2-1|-|TRBV6-1|-
CASNTAGENEQFF
TGTGCCAGCAACACGGCCGGGGAGAATGAGCAGTTCTTC
>15|TRBJ2-1|-|TRBV5-1|TRBD2
CASSLGLAGVYEQFF
TGCGCCAGCAGCTTGGGACTAGCGGGAGTGTATGAGCAGTTCTTC
>16|TRBJ1-4|-|TRBV18|-
CASSPNQMGTNEKLFF
TGTGCCAGCTCACCAAACCAAATGGGAACTAATGAAAAACTGTTTTTT
>13|TRBJ2-2|many|TRBV15|-
CATSRGLNGELFF
TGTGCCACCAGCAGAGGCTTGAACGGGGAGCTGTTTTTT
>15|TRBJ1-3|few|TRBV7-8|TRBD1
CASSSVGTVGNTIYF
TGTGCCAGCAGCTCCGTAGGGACAGTTGGAAACACCATATATTTT
>13|TRBJ2-1|-|TRBV6-5|-
CASSYRVGFEQFF
TGTGCCAGCAGTTATAGGGTGGGGTTTGAGCAGTTCTTC